The 31 T cell receptor beta chains listed next were all sequenced from one sample in a study of resident and recirculating memory T cells in vitiligo. Assay used: immunoSEQ multiplex PCR; TCRdb lists only in-frame clones, some missing. The table records tens of thousands of clones, about 92% of them present only once. Sequencing was done on a sample of blood. The receptors come from a male donor with vitiligo.

The chain recombines TRBV5-1 with TRBJ2-1; 12 bases align to TRBD1. CDR3 size: 17 residues. With V trimmed by 4 bases and J by 6 bases, 11 bases remained unmatched. Germline V gives CDR1 SGHRS, CDR2 YFSETQ. For the CDR3, the DNA is TGCGCCAGCAGCACCCCCCTGGGACAGGGGGCGCCCAATGAGCAGTTCTTC. Translated: CASSTPLGQGAPNEQFF.

The CDR3 spells CASSLRTSGFLAKNIQYF. Here the CDR3 DNA reads TGTGCCAGCAGTTTAAGGACTAGCGGGTTCCTAGCCAAAAACATTCAGTACTTC. The chain has TRBV27 and TRBJ2-4, with TRBD2 matching over 11 bases. Per germline, CDR1 MNHEY and CDR2 SMNVEV (reference sequence). This CDR3 is 18 amino acids long. V lost 2 bases to trimming and J lost 0 bases; unmatched junction nucleotides: 6.

The J gene is TRBJ1-4, the V gene TRBV6-1; 8 positions match TRBD1. CDR3 size: 15 residues. Unmatched junction bases numbered 6, after V lost 3 bases and J lost 6 bases. Germline-derived CDR1 and CDR2 are MNHNS and SASEGT. The CDR3, as DNA: TGTGCCAGCAGTGATTACAGGGGGTTCGATGAAAAACTGTTTTTT. Translated: CASSDYRGFDEKLFF.

The chain links TRBV2 to TRBJ1-2; D may be TRBD1 (5 bases). V was pared by 5 bases and J by 8 bases, with 12 bases between. The germline gives CDR1 SNHLY, CDR2 FYNNEI. The CDR3 length is 12 residues. In DNA, the CDR3 is TGTGCCAGCAGTCCGGCAGGGCACGGCTACACCTTC. Translated: CASSPAGHGYTF.

This chain connects TRBV15 to TRBJ2-1, with 7 bases identical to TRBD2. The CDR3 extends over 15 amino acids. Per germline, CDR1 LNHNV and CDR2 YYDKDF (reference sequence). The V gene end was trimmed by 0 bases and the J gene end by 5 bases; junction bases not matched to a gene: 4. The CDR3 loop is CATSRESRGDNEQFF. CDR3 coding DNA: TGTGCCACCAGCAGAGAGTCCCGGGGGGACAATGAGCAGTTCTTC.

J is TRBJ2-7 and V is TRBV7-9, with 8 bases identical to TRBD1. The V gene's germline CDR1 is SEHNR and CDR2 FQNEAQ (reference sequence). V was pared by 4 bases and J by 3 bases, with 8 bases of the junction left unmatched. There are 15 residues in the CDR3. The CDR3: CASSSRTGLFYEQYF. The CDR3 DNA sequence: TGTGCCAGCAGCTCGCGGACAGGGCTTTTCTACGAGCAGTACTTC.

V and J are TRBV4-1 and TRBJ2-2; 13 nucleotides agree with TRBD2. The CDR3 has 16 amino acids. V dropped 4 bases and J dropped 7; count of bases not matched to a gene: 6. Germline V gene data show CDR1 as MGHRA and CDR2 as YSYEKL. This CDR3 reads CASSPRTSGSVGELFF. In DNA, the CDR3 is TGCGCCAGCAGCCCCCGGACTAGCGGGAGCGTCGGGGAGCTGTTTTTT.

This clone was counted a single time. This chain joins TRBV11-2 and TRBJ2-1, with D uncertain. Per the germline V gene, CDR1 is SGHAT and CDR2 is FQNNGV. V shed 1 base and J shed 3 bases, with 13 bases lying between them. The length of the CDR3 is 16 residues. The CDR3 spells CASSLGAHTLYNEQFF. The CDR3 nucleotides read TGTGCCAGCAGCTTAGGGGCCCACACCCTCTACAATGAGCAGTTCTTC.

The rearrangement uses TRBV18 and TRBJ1-4, with TRBD1 matching over 12 bases. CDR1 is KGHSH, CDR2 LQKENI, per germline. There are 16 residues in the CDR3. V trimming: 0 bases; J trimming: 10 bases; junction bases outside the gene matches: 6. As DNA, the CDR3 is TGTGCCAGCTCACCACCGGGGACAGGGGGCCGAGGAAAACTGTTTTTT. Its protein is CASSPPGTGGRGKLFF.

This clone was recorded once. V and J are TRBV5-1 and TRBJ1-4; 9 bases are a match to TRBD1. From germline, CDR1 is SGHRS and CDR2 YFSETQ. This CDR3 contains 14 residues. Losses at the gene ends were 4 bases for V and 7 bases for J; bases not matched to a gene: 5. The CDR3, as DNA: TGCGCCAGCAGCGCCCGGGACAGGGCTGAAAAACTGTTTTTT. This sequence encodes CASSARDRAEKLFF.

The gene calls are TRBV7-9 and TRBJ1-1; D uncertain. Per the germline V gene, CDR1 is SEHNR and CDR2 is FQNEAQ (reference sequence). Trimming stripped 4 bases from V and 3 bases from J, with 6 bases between. CDR3 length equals 12 residues. The CDR3 loop reads CASSSRDTEAFF. DNA for the CDR3: TGTGCCAGCAGCTCTAGAGACACTGAAGCTTTCTTT.

This chain links TRBV28 with TRBJ2-4; 12 bases align to TRBD2. Germline CDR1 reads MDHEN; CDR2 reads SYDVKM. V lost 6 bases, J lost 6 bases, and 6 bases stayed unmatched. The CDR3 is 15 amino acids. The CDR3 sequence: CASSRLAGGRNIQYF. The CDR3 coding sequence is TGTGCCAGCAGCCGTCTAGCGGGAGGGAGAAACATTCAGTACTTC.

The chain recombines TRBV5-1 with TRBJ2-7, with 10 positions matching TRBD2. J gave up 3 bases and V 3 bases, and 9 bases lay outside the gene matches. From germline, CDR1 is SGHRS and CDR2 YFSETQ. The CDR3 spans 16 residues. The CDR3 nucleotides read TGCGCCAGCAGCTCCGGGGCTAGCGGGAGTATCTACGAGCAGTACTTC. Its translation: CASSSGASGSIYEQYF.

The chain joins TRBV4-1 to TRBJ2-7, with D possibly matching TRBD1 (6 bases). Per the germline V gene, CDR1 is MGHRA and CDR2 is YSYEKL. V was trimmed by 2 bases and J by 7 bases, leaving 12 bases between them. This CDR3 is built from 13 residues. The CDR3 reads CASSQTGMKEQYF. The CDR3 DNA reads as TGCGCCAGCAGCCAAACAGGGATGAAGGAGCAGTACTTC.

The V call is TRBV6-5, the J call TRBJ1-6; D is perhaps TRBD1 (5 bases). The CDR3 extends over 14 amino acids. V was pared by 7 bases and J by 10 bases, with 17 bases between. CDR1 is MNHEY and CDR2 is SVGAGI in the germline V gene. This CDR3 reads CASTKLGGRSPLHF. The CDR3 DNA follows: TGTGCCAGCACAAAACTGGGGGGTAGGTCACCCCTCCACTTT.

This chain connects TRBV2 to TRBJ2-3, with TRBD2 identical over 7 bases. There are 16 residues in the CDR3. Germline V lookup: CDR1 SNHLY, CDR2 FYNNEI. V was clipped by 7 bases and J by 0 bases; unmatched bases: 10. CDR3 residues: CASKLPPGGSTDTQYF. The CDR3 DNA reads as TGTGCCAGCAAACTACCGCCGGGAGGCAGCACAGATACGCAGTATTTT.

CDR3 coding DNA: TGTGCCAGCCTCGGGGGGGGCAGGGGGAGCAATCAGCCCCAGCATTTT. Encoded protein: CASLGGGRGSNQPQHF. The chain links TRBV19 to TRBJ1-5; 7 bases line up with TRBD1. After removal of 9 bases from V and 1 base from J, the junction contained 12 bases not matched to a gene. The CDR3 is 16 residues long. CDR1 LNHDA and CDR2 SQIVND come from the germline V gene (reference sequence).

The chain has TRBV7-6 and TRBJ2-7; TRBD2 is a possible D gene (6 bases). The germline V and J ends were trimmed by 0 bases and 1 base, with 13 bases remaining between them. CDR3 length: 16 residues. The germline V gene encodes CDR1 SGHVS and CDR2 FNYEAQ. CDR3 in amino acids: CASSLAVGEVSYEQYF. In nucleotides, the CDR3 is TGTGCCAGCAGCTTAGCGGTGGGGGAGGTGTCCTACGAGCAGTACTTC.

This chain connects TRBV28 to TRBJ2-3; D is possibly TRBD2 (5 bases). The CDR3 totals 12 residues. Germline values: CDR1 MDHEN, CDR2 SYDVKM. The CDR3 sequence is CGVEGGTDTQYF. DNA of the CDR3: TGTGGGGTAGAGGGAGGCACAGATACGCAGTATTTT.

The chain carries TRBV25-1 and TRBJ1-4, with TRBD1 matching over 7 bases. Germline V gene lookup returns CDR1 MGHDK and CDR2 SYGVNS. CDR3 length equals 16 residues. J gave up 3 bases and V 6 bases, and 10 bases lay outside the gene matches. CDR3: CASRAPYRGPNEKLFF. The CDR3 bases are TGTGCCAGCAGAGCCCCATACAGGGGCCCTAATGAAAAACTGTTTTTT.

The genes are TRBV7-2 and TRBJ2-2, with D possibly matching TRBD2 (5 bases). The germline V gene encodes CDR1 SGHTA and CDR2 FQGNSA. Trimming removed 5 bases from V and 5 bases from J, with 15 bases in between. CDR3 length: 15 residues. The CDR3 region is CASSKAIRGTGELFF. The CDR3 DNA reads TGTGCCAGCAGCAAGGCCATTCGGGGAACCGGGGAGCTGTTTTTT.

V and J are TRBV6-1 and TRBJ2-5; 11 nucleotides agree with TRBD2. The J call may be in error: the DNA end matches TRBJ2-7 better. Germline-derived CDR1 and CDR2 are MNHNS and SASEGT. This CDR3 has 15 amino acids. The CDR3 DNA sequence: TGTGCCAGCAGTGGGGGACTAGCGGTCTTGTACGAGCAGTACTTC. Residues: CASSGGLAVLYEQYF.

This clone was seen a few times. The V call is TRBV7-9, the J call TRBJ2-7; no reliable D call. Trimming cost V 3 bases and J 3 bases, with 6 bases left between them. This CDR3 spans 12 amino acids. The germline CDR1 and CDR2 sequences are SEHNR and FQNEAQ (reference sequence). Written as DNA, the CDR3 is TGTGCCAGCAGCTTGGGCAGCTACGAGCAGTACTTC. It is translated as CASSLGSYEQYF.

The rearrangement joins TRBV30 to TRBJ2-7, with 7 bases identical to TRBD1. CDR3 length equals 14 residues. The germline V gene has CDR1 GTSNPN and CDR2 SVGIG (reference sequence). The V and J ends lost 5 bases and 12 bases, in that order; junction bases with no gene match: 19. CDR3 residues: CAWDSRQGPSPGYF. The CDR3, as DNA: TGTGCCTGGGATTCAAGACAGGGTCCTTCTCCAGGGTACTTC. Variable domain in full (rest from reference TRBV30 and TRBJ2-7): SQTIHQWPATLVQPVGSPLSLECTVEGTSNPNLYWYRQAAGRGLQLLFYSVGIGQISSEVPQNLSASRPQDRQFILSSKKLLLSDSGFYLCAWDSRQGPSPGYFGPGTRLTVT.

The CDR3 nucleotides read TGTGCCAGCAGTTACTCGAAGAGGGTAACTGGAAACACCATATATTTT. This gives the protein CASSYSKRVTGNTIYF. This sequence joins TRBV6-5 and TRBJ1-3; no firm D call. The CDR3 contains 16 residues. V gave up 0 bases and J gave up 2 bases, with 11 bases separating them. Germline assignment: CDR1 MNHEY and CDR2 SVGAGI.

The chain carries TRBV27 and TRBJ1-2; a weak D match, TRBD1 (6 bases). With 0 bases removed from V and 4 bases from J, the gap between germline ends came to 9 bases. CDR1 and CDR2 (germline): MNHEY, SMNVEV (reference sequence). This CDR3 has 14 residues. CDR3 amino acids: CASSLSGASYGYTF. As DNA, the CDR3 is TGTGCCAGCAGTTTATCGGGGGCCTCCTATGGCTACACCTTC.

This chain uses TRBV4-3 with TRBJ2-1; tentative D call: TRBD2 (5 bases). The CDR3 runs to 15 residues. In germline, CDR1 is LGHNA, CDR2 YSLEER. V was shortened by 0 bases and J by 7 bases, with 13 bases between the two germline ends. The CDR3 region is CASSQDGVGGNEQFF. Here the CDR3 DNA reads TGCGCCAGCAGCCAAGATGGCGTCGGAGGAAATGAGCAGTTCTTC.

The chain recombines TRBV5-4 with TRBJ2-3; 9 bases fit TRBD2. Germline CDR1 is SGHNT and CDR2 is YYREEE (reference sequence). This CDR3 has 16 amino acids. The J segment lost 0 bases and the V segment lost 4 bases, leaving 6 bases of the junction unmatched. The CDR3 bases are TGTGCCAGCAGCATCCGACTAGCGGCTAGCACAGATACGCAGTATTTT. Translation gives CASSIRLAASTDTQYF.

The chain couples TRBV5-5 to TRBJ2-7; 11 positions agree with TRBD2. This CDR3 is 15 amino acids long. Germline V CDR1 and CDR2: SGHKS, YYEKEE (reference sequence). After removal of 2 bases from V and 2 bases from J, the junction contained 3 bases not matched to a gene. The CDR3 is CASSLLAGAPYEQYF. As DNA, the CDR3 is TGTGCCAGCAGCTTACTAGCGGGAGCTCCCTACGAGCAGTACTTC.

V usage is TRBV27 and J usage is TRBJ2-3; 8 bases are shared with TRBD2. Germline CDR1 is MNHEY and CDR2 is SMNVEV (reference sequence). With V trimmed by 5 bases and J by 0 bases, 10 bases remained unmatched. The CDR3 covers 17 residues. The CDR3 sequence is CASSPTLSGASTDTQYF. As DNA, the CDR3 is TGTGCCAGCAGTCCCACCCTTAGCGGGGCCAGCACAGATACGCAGTATTTT.

V gene TRBV18 combines with J gene TRBJ1-5, with 10 bases matching TRBD1. Trimming cost V 3 bases and J 10 bases; bases outside gene matches: 6. Germline CDR1 KGHSH, CDR2 LQKENI. The CDR3 consists of 14 residues. The CDR3 is CASSPDRGREPQHF. The CDR3 bases are TGTGCCAGCTCACCTGACAGGGGGCGCGAACCCCAGCATTTT.